This T cell receptor beta chain was captured by sequencing in a study of blood T cells in healthy people across ages. Study results and limitations: It was found that TCR beta diversity correlated strongly with the percentage of naive T cells.

The authors ran a second PCR of 7 to 11 cycles using a sample-barcoded 5' primer and a J-beta primer mix. Each cDNA molecule was tagged by a template-switch adaptor that had 12 random nucleotides. A minimum of 2.5 million CDR3-containing paired-end reads was obtained for each sample. TCRdb analysed the 5' RACE reads with MiXCR anew, one entry per CDR3 protein. The table has some 1.5 million distinct CDR3 sequences, about 28% seen once. Points on this clonotype: Its antigen is unidentified.

The germline V gene encodes CDR1 GTSNPN and CDR2 SVGIG (reference sequence). This CDR3 contains 14 residues. The specimen was blood. This sequence joins TRBV30 and TRBJ2-1; the match to TRBD1 covers 8 bases. This TCR came from a woman in her 30s in good health. DNA of the CDR3: TGTGCACAAAGTCGACAGGGGAACTACAATGAGCAGTTCTTC. Amino acids: CAQSRQGNYNEQFF.